These T cell receptor beta chains were read from a single sample in a study of cytomegalovirus exposure and HLA in healthy donors. TCRdb's table, derived via immunoSEQ multiplex PCR, lists solely in-frame clones and lacks some. The sample contains some 180,000 clones, around four fifths of which appear only once. The material sequenced was PBMCs. All receptors derive from a middle-aged man in good health and CMV-seropositive. Both conserved end residues are part of each CDR3.

J gene	V gene	CDR3 protein
TRBJ1-5	TRBV19	CASSIDRYSNQPQHF
TRBJ2-1	TRBV7-7	CASSVGNRGEQFF
TRBJ1-1	TRBV9	CASSVQRSTEAFF
TRBJ1-5	TRBV15	CATSRDPNQPQHF
TRBJ1-1	TRBV28	CASSPGTAFEAFF
TRBJ2-6	TRBV15	CATSRERSLPGANVLTF
TRBJ1-3	TRBV5-1	CASSLWGGTGNTIYF
TRBJ2-1	TRBV5-1	CASSLPDRGSYNEQFF
TRBJ2-7	TRBV6-6	CASTASTGGEQYF
TRBJ1-5	TRBV6-6	CASSYLSGVQPQHF
TRBJ2-6	TRBV19	CASSIMGHGTVISGANVLTF
TRBJ1-1	TRBV29-1	CSVATGGKTEAFF
TRBJ2-1	TRBV19	CASSPLRDRANEQFF